What follows are 18 T cell receptor beta chains derived from one specimen sequenced in a study of blood T cell repertoires in COVID-19. TCRdb keeps only in-frame clones here, not all; method: immunoSEQ multiplex PCR. The profile shows roughly 240,000 clones, about 87% of them singletons. The sample was PBMCs or T cells enriched from blood (not recorded which). The receptor source for this set is a woman in her thirties or forties with acute COVID-19.

The chain uses TRBV3-1 (or the pseudogene TRBV3-2) and TRBJ1-2; D remains unclear. The CDR3 has 13 residues. Trimming removed 1 base from V and 1 base from J, with 4 bases in between. CDR1 is LGHDT and CDR2 is YNNKEL in the germline V gene (reference sequence). This CDR3 reads CASSQAVNYGYTF. DNA of the CDR3: TGTGCCAGCAGCCAAGCAGTTAACTATGGCTACACCTTC.

The J gene is TRBJ1-6, the V gene TRBV2, with TRBD1 identical over 8 bases. J was trimmed by 2 bases and V by 6 bases; bases with no gene match: 3. The CDR3 runs to 15 residues. Germline CDR1 SNHLY, CDR2 FYNNEI. CDR3 nucleotides: TGTGCCAGCAGACAGGGGGACCCCTATAATTCACCCCTCCACTTT. It is translated as CASRQGDPYNSPLHF.

This clone was seen just once. This chain links TRBV10-3 with TRBJ1-1; weak D call: TRBD1 (5 bases). The V gene lost 9 bases and the J gene lost 5 bases, with 16 bases spanning the gap. CDR1 and CDR2 from the germline V gene are ENHRY and SYGVKD. This CDR3 comprises 13 residues. The CDR3 DNA reads as TGTGCCATTCGGTCGGGGGTTGGGACTGAAGCTTTCTTT. It codes for CAIRSGVGTEAFF.

The chain employs TRBV6-5 and TRBJ1-1, with 8 bases fitting TRBD1. Germline CDR1 MNHEY, CDR2 SVGAGI. The CDR3 totals 15 residues. J lost 1 base, V lost 6 bases, and 7 bases had no gene match. The chain's CDR3 is CASRATTGANTEAFF. The CDR3, as DNA: TGTGCCAGCAGGGCTACGACAGGGGCGAACACTGAAGCTTTCTTT.

This clone was seen only once. The rearrangement joins TRBV18 to TRBJ2-7; 8 positions agree with TRBD2. V dropped 4 bases and J dropped 1; count of bases not matched to a gene: 3. The V gene's germline CDR1 is KGHSH and CDR2 LQKENI. This CDR3 is 14 amino acids long. CDR3 nucleotides: TGTGCCAGCTCACTGGGGACTAGTTCCTACGAGCAGTACTTC. Translating gives CASSLGTSSYEQYF.

The chain has TRBV9 and TRBJ2-5; D might be TRBD2 (7 bases). CDR1 and CDR2 (germline): SGDLS, YYNGEE. Trimming left V 6 bases short and J 5 bases short, with 23 bases between. The CDR3 loop spans 16 amino acids. CDR3 sequence (DNA): TGTGCCAGCACCGCCGGGGGGCGCCCCCAAGGGGAGACCCAGTACTTC. Its protein is CASTAGGRPQGETQYF.

The chain joins TRBV11-2 to TRBJ2-7; TRBD1 aligns across 9 bases. The J segment lost 7 bases and the V segment lost 5 bases, leaving 9 bases of the junction unmatched. The germline gives CDR1 SGHAT, CDR2 FQNNGV. CDR3 size: 14 residues. CDR3 protein: CASSPPGTGREQYF. The CDR3, as DNA: TGTGCCAGCAGCCCGCCAGGGACAGGGAGGGAGCAGTACTTC.

As DNA, the CDR3 is TGTGCCAGCAGCCACCCAAGTGGGGACTCTTACACAGATACGCAGTATTTT. As protein: CASSHPSGDSYTDTQYF. The rearrangement uses TRBV4-2 and TRBJ2-3; possible D gene TRBD2, 6 bases. Trimming took off 3 bases at V and 2 bases at J, with 18 bases between the two ends. The CDR3 length is 17 residues. Germline V gene sequence: CDR1 LGHNA, CDR2 YNFKEQ.

The J gene is TRBJ2-7, the V gene TRBV6-5, with D unclear. This CDR3 is built from 13 residues. The V gene lost 2 bases and the J gene lost 3 bases, with 8 bases spanning the gap. Germline CDR1 and CDR2: MNHEY and SVGAGI. DNA for the CDR3: TGTGCCAGCAGTTACGGCCTGAACTACGAGCAGTACGTC. Its translation: CASSYGLNYEQYV.

This rearrangement joins TRBV9 to TRBJ2-3; 9 bases are shared with TRBD2. V shed 4 bases and J 2 bases; nucleotides not matched to a gene: 5. The CDR3 extends over 15 amino acids. Germline CDR1 reads SGDLS; CDR2 reads YYNGEE. The CDR3 DNA sequence: TGTGCCAGCAGCCTCCCTAGCGGGGTCACAGATACGCAGTATTTT. Translating it yields CASSLPSGVTDTQYF.

CDR3 DNA sequence: TGTGCCAGTAAGGGACAAACCTACGAGCAGTACTTC. This encodes CASKGQTYEQYF. This sequence joins TRBV6-5 and TRBJ2-7, with D possibly matching TRBD1 (6 bases). The CDR3 covers 12 residues. Germline CDR1 reads MNHEY; CDR2 reads SVGAGI. Trimming took 9 bases from V and 2 from J, leaving 11 bases between them.

The J gene is TRBJ2-7, the V gene TRBV6-5; D unresolved. Germline assignment: CDR1 MNHEY and CDR2 SVGAGI. Trimming took off 9 bases at V and 2 bases at J, with 14 bases between the two ends. The CDR3 length is 13 residues. The CDR3 spells CASPPRSPYEQYV. In DNA form, the CDR3 reads TGTGCCAGTCCCCCACGGAGCCCCTACGAGCAGTACGTC.

With regard to this clone: One end of the junction varies from germline; a read error may be responsible. The rearrangement uses TRBV30 and TRBJ2-1, with 7 bases aligning to TRBD2. The germline gives CDR1 GTSNPN, CDR2 SVGIG (reference sequence). The CDR3 is 11 amino acids. For the CDR3, the DNA is TGCAGCGGGACCAAGTACAATGAGCAGTTCTTC. This sequence encodes CSGTKYNEQFF.

The chain joins TRBV2 to TRBJ1-3; D perhaps matches TRBD1 (6 bases). V shed 7 bases and J shed 0 bases, with 16 bases lying between them. Germline-derived CDR1 and CDR2 are SNHLY and FYNNEI. CDR3 length: 16 amino acids. The CDR3 is CASNLRGPDSGNTIYF. DNA of the CDR3: TGTGCCAGCAACCTCAGGGGTCCAGACTCTGGAAACACCATATATTTT.

V is TRBV2 and J is TRBJ2-2; a possible D gene is TRBD1 (6 bases). The CDR3 loop spans 14 amino acids. The V end lost 6 bases, the J end lost 7 bases, and 15 bases lay between the germline ends. Germline V gene sequence: CDR1 SNHLY, CDR2 FYNNEI. The CDR3 DNA reads as TGTGCCAGCAGCGTTTCACAGGGCTACGGGGAGCTGTTTTTT. Protein: CASSVSQGYGELFF.

The J gene is TRBJ2-1, the V gene TRBV9; 8 nucleotides agree with TRBD2. Trimming took 2 bases from V and 2 from J; bases not matched to a gene: 3. The V gene's germline CDR1 is SGDLS and CDR2 YYNGEE. This CDR3 is 15 amino acids long. CDR3 protein: CASSVGTRPYNEQFF. The DNA for the CDR3 is TGTGCCAGCAGCGTTGGGACTAGGCCCTACAATGAGCAGTTCTTC.

CDR3 in amino acids: CATSDRQGRNQPQHF. The CDR3 DNA reads as TGTGCCACCAGTGATCGACAGGGCCGCAATCAGCCCCAGCATTTT. The rearrangement links TRBV24-1 to TRBJ1-5, with 7 bases that match TRBD1. This CDR3 is 15 amino acids long. Germline loops: CDR1 KGHDR, CDR2 SFDVKD. V shed 3 bases, J shed 2 bases, and the junction held 3 bases outside the gene matches.

The count of this clone is one. The chain joins TRBV5-6 to TRBJ2-7; D remains ambiguous. The CDR3 is 14 amino acids. Trimming left V 0 bases short and J 4 bases short, with 11 bases between. From germline, CDR1 is SGHDT and CDR2 YYEEEE. The CDR3 here is CASSLGGGRYEQYV. The CDR3 DNA is TGTGCCAGCAGCTTGGGTGGCGGTCGATACGAGCAGTACGTC.